The T cell receptor beta chain under discussion was sequenced for a study of T cell responses to AZD1222 COVID-19 vaccine. General study findings and limits: Donor demographics were predominantly white British with a female majority; clonal diversity may be underestimated. Spike was spanned by vaccine-associated CD4 TCRs, which were dominant at 160-218 and 743-854.

With regard to this clone: Antigen: not known.

The CDR3 loop spans 14 amino acids. V was cut by 11 bases and J by 0 bases, with 13 bases left in between. Germline V gene lookup returns CDR1 LNHDA and CDR2 SQIVND (reference sequence). Repertoires were generated with immunoSEQ multiplex PCR, while TCRdb's copy carries only in-frame clones and drops some. The sample consists of more than 95,000 clones, approximately 92% of them appearing once. The sequence came from an adult in good health. The chain recombines TRBV19 with TRBJ1-4; D is unclear. The source was peripheral blood, collected on day 0 of AZD1222 vaccination. The CDR3 nucleotides read TGTGCCGGCACCCCACATCCAACTAATGAAAAACTGTTTTTT. Residues: CAGTPHPTNEKLFF.